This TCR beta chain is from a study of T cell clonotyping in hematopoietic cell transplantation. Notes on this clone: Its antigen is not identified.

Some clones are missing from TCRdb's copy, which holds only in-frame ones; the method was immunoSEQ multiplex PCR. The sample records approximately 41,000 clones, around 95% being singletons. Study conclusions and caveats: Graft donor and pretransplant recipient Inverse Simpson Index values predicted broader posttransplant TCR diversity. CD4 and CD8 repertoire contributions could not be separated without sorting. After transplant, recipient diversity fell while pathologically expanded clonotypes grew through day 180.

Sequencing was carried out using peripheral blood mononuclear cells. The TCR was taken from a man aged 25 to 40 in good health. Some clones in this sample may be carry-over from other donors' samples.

As DNA, the CDR3 is TGCGCCAGCAGGGCTGACAGGTACTTCAACACTGAAGCTTTCTTT. It yields the protein CASRADRYFNTEAFF. The chain carries TRBV5-1 and TRBJ1-1, with D possibly matching TRBD1 (6 bases). V was pared by 5 bases and J by 2 bases, with 16 bases between. This CDR3 region has 15 residues. The V gene's germline CDR1 is SGHRS and CDR2 YFSETQ.